The 25 T cell receptor beta chains in this list originate from one sample, sequenced in a study of T cell repertoires in cytomegalovirus infection. TCRdb itself ran the reads through MiXCR, one entry per CDR3 protein. The table records some 300,000 distinct CDR3 sequences, 15% to 20% of them present only once. Specimen: PBMCs. The receptors stem from a human donor in good health (CMV status not recorded). Some clones in this sample may be carry-over from other donors' samples.

This clonotype came up many times. V usage is TRBV7-2 and J usage is TRBJ2-7, with TRBD1 matching 9 bases. Germline V gene lookup returns CDR1 SGHTA and CDR2 FQGNSA. CDR3 size: 16 residues. With V trimmed by 1 base and J by 3 bases, 7 bases remained unmatched. The CDR3 bases are TGTGCCAGCAGCTTAGTTAATATGGGACAGGGCTACGAGCAGTACTTC. It specifies CASSLVNMGQGYEQYF.

This clonotype appeared many times. The chain recombines TRBV4-1 with TRBJ1-2; no firm D call. Trimming left V 3 bases short and J 6 bases short, with 8 bases between. CDR1 MGHRA and CDR2 YSYEKL come from the germline V gene. The CDR3 consists of 12 residues. The CDR3 is CASSHGPDGYTF. Here the CDR3 DNA reads TGCGCCAGCAGCCACGGCCCTGATGGCTACACCTTC.

The chain uses TRBV5-6 and TRBJ1-1; 11 nucleotides line up with TRBD1. The CDR3 totals 16 residues. The germline V gene encodes CDR1 SGHDT and CDR2 YYEEEE. J was trimmed by 6 bases and V by 0 bases; bases with no gene match: 7. CDR3 coding DNA: TGTGCCAGCAGCTTGGTTGGGGGACAGGGGGGCCCTGAAGCTTTCTTT. Translating gives CASSLVGGQGGPEAFF.

V gene TRBV7-9 combines with J gene TRBJ1-5; possible D gene TRBD1, 6 bases. Germline V gene sequence: CDR1 SEHNR, CDR2 FQNEAQ (reference sequence). Between the trimmed V and J ends, which lost 1 base and 1 base, there was a span of 11 bases. The CDR3 is made up of 16 amino acids. The CDR3 loop is CASSLGGGPSNQPQHF. CDR3 nucleotides: TGTGCCAGCAGCTTAGGCGGGGGGCCAAGCAATCAGCCCCAGCATTTT.

The sample holds many counts of this clonotype. The chain carries TRBV7-2 and TRBJ1-5; no firm D call. V was trimmed by 3 bases and J by 4 bases, leaving 7 bases between them. Germline CDR1 is SGHTA and CDR2 is FQGNSA. The CDR3 sequence is 13 residues long. The DNA for the CDR3 is TGTGCCAGCAGCTTCGAGCCGAATCAGCCCCAGCATTTT. Translated, it gives CASSFEPNQPQHF.

In this sample, this clonotype turned up many times. This chain uses TRBV12-3 or TRBV12-4 with TRBJ2-7; weak D call: TRBD1 (6 bases). The V and J ends lost 3 bases and 7 bases respectively, with 19 bases between them. The CDR3 covers 15 residues. As DNA, the CDR3 is TGTGCCAGCAGTTTTGGACAGCTACGACCTCGGGAGCAGTACTTC. Residues: CASSFGQLRPREQYF.

This clonotype has a handful of counts. The chain is built from TRBV11-2 and TRBJ2-5, with TRBD1 matching over 10 bases. The trim removed 6 bases at V and 3 bases at J, leaving 4 bases unmatched. This CDR3 is 14 amino acids long. Germline V gives CDR1 SGHAT, CDR2 FQNNGV. The CDR3 loop is CASRRGTGEETQYF. CDR3 DNA sequence: TGTGCCAGCAGGCGAGGGACAGGGGAAGAGACCCAGTACTTC.

This clonotype was observed many times. This chain joins TRBV6-1 and TRBJ1-2; maybe TRBD1 (6 bases). This CDR3 contains 18 residues. The germline V gene encodes CDR1 MNHNS and CDR2 SASEGT. V lost 6 bases and J 3 bases, leaving 26 bases between the germline ends. The CDR3 loop reads CASSPTGILARHHYGYTF. CDR3 nucleotide sequence: TGTGCCAGCAGCCCCACAGGGATTTTGGCCAGGCACCACTATGGCTACACCTTC.

This chain connects TRBV10-2 to TRBJ2-3; 9 bases are a match to TRBD2. The germline gives CDR1 WSHSY, CDR2 SAAADI. There are 16 residues in the CDR3. V lost 5 bases to trimming and J lost 0 bases; unmatched junction nucleotides: 6. CDR3 sequence reads: CASSQQTSGSTDTQYF. Here the CDR3 DNA reads TGCGCCAGCAGTCAACAGACTAGCGGTAGCACAGATACGCAGTATTTT.

J is TRBJ2-1 and V is TRBV29-1, with a tentative D call TRBD2 (6 bases). CDR1 is SQVTM and CDR2 is ANQGSEA in the germline V gene. Trimming removed 3 bases at V and 10 bases at J, with 10 bases between. This CDR3 has 11 amino acids. CDR3 sequence reads: CSVEGLPEQFF. CDR3 in DNA: TGCAGCGTTGAGGGACTCCCAGAGCAGTTCTTC.

This clonotype came up many times. V usage is TRBV11-2 and J usage is TRBJ2-5, with D perhaps matching TRBD2 (5 bases). CDR3 length equals 14 residues. Germline V gene sequence: CDR1 SGHAT, CDR2 FQNNGV. V shed 1 base and J shed 5 bases, with 11 bases lying between them. CDR3 nucleotide sequence: TGTGCCAGCAGCTTAGCGGGGTTTAAGGAGACCCAGTACTTC. Translated, it gives CASSLAGFKETQYF. Full variable domain (outside the CDR3, taken from reference TRBV11-2 and TRBJ2-5): EAGVAQSPRYKIIEKRQSVAFWCNPISGHATLYWYQQILGQGPKLLIQFQNNGVVDDSQLPKDRFSAERLKGVDSTLKIQPAKLEDSAVYLCASSLAGFKETQYFGPGTRLLVL.

The chain has TRBV4-3 and TRBJ1-6; D perhaps matches TRBD1 (6 bases). Trimming cost V 1 base and J 6 bases, with 10 bases left between them. The CDR3 is made up of 15 amino acids. Per the germline V gene, CDR1 is LGHNA and CDR2 is YSLEER. The CDR3 nucleotides read TGCGCCAGCAGCCAAGGGGGGCCCGGTAATTCACCCCTCCACTTT. It encodes CASSQGGPGNSPLHF.

This clonotype was counted a few times. V gene TRBV14 combines with J gene TRBJ2-7; D is perhaps TRBD1 (6 bases). CDR1 is SGHDN, CDR2 FVKESK, per germline. Trimming shortened V by 0 bases and J by 3 bases, and 12 bases separated the two germline ends. The CDR3 is 15 residues long. CDR3 sequence: CASSQDRQGIYEQYF. CDR3 nucleotide sequence: TGTGCCAGCAGCCAAGATCGGCAGGGGATCTACGAGCAGTACTTC. The full variable domain, in which reference TRBV14 and TRBJ2-7 provide the parts outside the CDR3, is EAGVTQFPSHSVIEKGQTVTLRCDPISGHDNLYWYRRVMGKEIKFLLHFVKESKQDESGMPNNRFLAERTGGTYSTLKVQPAELEDSGVYFCASSQDRQGIYEQYFGPGTRLTVT.

This chain uses TRBV2 with TRBJ1-3; 7 positions match TRBD1. In germline, CDR1 is SNHLY, CDR2 FYNNEI. Unmatched junction bases numbered 7, after V lost 6 bases and J lost 2 bases. CDR3 size: 15 residues. As DNA, the CDR3 is TGTGCCAGCAGCGTTACCGGGACAGCTGGAAACACCATATATTTT. This sequence encodes CASSVTGTAGNTIYF. Full variable domain (remainder filled in from reference TRBV2 and TRBJ1-3): EPEVTQTPSHQVTQMGQEVILRCVPISNHLYFYWYRQILGQKVEFLVSFYNNEISEKSEIFDDQFSVERPDGSNFTLKIRSTKLEDSAMYFCASSVTGTAGNTIYFGEGSWLTVV.

V and J are TRBV3-1 and TRBJ2-2; no definite D call. Germline assignment: CDR1 LGHDT and CDR2 YNNKEL (reference sequence). V gave up 2 bases and J gave up 0 bases, with 13 bases separating them. This CDR3 contains 17 residues. CDR3 region: CASSQKVGTANTGELFF. The DNA for the CDR3 is TGTGCCAGCAGCCAAAAGGTGGGAACTGCGAACACCGGGGAGCTGTTTTTT.

This clonotype was recorded many times. V is TRBV7-9 and J is TRBJ1-1, with D hard to call. CDR1 SEHNR and CDR2 FQNEAQ come from the germline V gene (reference sequence). V was cut by 2 bases and J by 6 bases, with 13 bases left in between. The CDR3 runs to 14 residues. The CDR3 sequence: CASSLQTGRPEAFF. As DNA, the CDR3 is TGTGCCAGCAGCTTACAAACCGGACGGCCTGAAGCTTTCTTT.

There are many counts of this clonotype. The V call is TRBV7-6, the J call TRBJ2-3; D remains unclear. With 7 bases removed from V and 2 bases from J, the gap between germline ends came to 13 bases. CDR1 SGHVS and CDR2 FNYEAQ come from the germline V gene. The CDR3 has 14 residues. CDR3 protein: CASTRLAVTDTQYF. For the CDR3, the DNA is TGTGCCAGCACCAGACTTGCCGTCACAGATACGCAGTATTTT.

The rearrangement uses TRBV18 and TRBJ2-7, with TRBD1 matching over 9 bases. The germline V gene encodes CDR1 KGHSH and CDR2 LQKENI. This CDR3 comprises 15 residues. V was pared by 5 bases and J by 5 bases, with 10 bases of the junction left unmatched. The CDR3 coding sequence is TGTGCCAGCTCAAGGAACCGGGACAGGGACCACGAGCAGTACTTC. Translated: CASSRNRDRDHEQYF.

This clonotype was counted only a few times. The rearrangement links TRBV12-5 to TRBJ2-1, with 8 bases aligning to TRBD2. The CDR3 is 18 amino acids. Unmatched junction bases numbered 13, after V lost 5 bases and J lost 1 base. Germline V gene lookup returns CDR1 LGHNT and CDR2 FRNRAP. CDR3 residues: CASGAPPSGLASYNEQFF. CDR3 DNA: TGTGCTAGTGGTGCCCCCCCATCCGGACTAGCTTCCTACAATGAGCAGTTCTTC.

This clonotype was seen more than once but under ten times. The J gene is TRBJ2-3, the V gene TRBV7-8, with 10 bases lining up with TRBD1. CDR1 is SGHVS, CDR2 FQNEAQ, per germline. The junction had 11 bases not matched to a gene; V was cut back by 5 bases and J by 3 bases. This CDR3 comprises 17 residues. This CDR3 is CASSPEPGQGTTDTQYF. The CDR3 DNA sequence: TGTGCCAGCAGCCCTGAACCGGGACAGGGGACGACAGATACGCAGTATTTT.

The CDR3 reads CASSGTGDLADTQYF. CDR3 bases: TGTGCCAGCAGCGGGACCGGGGACCTAGCAGATACGCAGTATTTT. The chain has TRBV7-6 and TRBJ2-3; either TRBD1 or TRBD2 may supply D (5 bases each). The V end was cut by 5 bases, the J end by 4 bases, with 16 bases between. The CDR3 consists of 15 residues. Germline loops: CDR1 SGHVS, CDR2 FNYEAQ.

This clonotype was seen at least ten times. The chain combines TRBV11-2 with TRBJ2-3; tentative D call: TRBD2 (5 bases). CDR1 and CDR2 (germline): SGHAT, FQNNGV. The CDR3 extends over 16 amino acids. Between the trimmed V and J ends, which lost 4 bases and 8 bases, there was a span of 22 bases. CDR3 DNA sequence: TGTGCCAGCAGCTCCCGGCTAGCACGTAGAAGCGGTACGCAGTATTTT. Protein product: CASSSRLARRSGTQYF.

The rearrangement uses TRBV5-1 and TRBJ1-1; D might be TRBD1 (5 bases). CDR1 and CDR2 (germline): SGHRS, YFSETQ. This CDR3 spans 15 amino acids. The germline V and J ends were trimmed by 4 bases and 1 base, with 14 bases remaining between them. The DNA for the CDR3 is TGCGCCAGCAGCATGTTACAGGCTAAGAACACTGAAGCTTTCTTT. Its translation: CASSMLQAKNTEAFF. Full variable domain (outside the CDR3, taken from reference TRBV5-1 and TRBJ1-1): KAGVTQTPRYLIKTRGQQVTLSCSPISGHRSVSWYQQTPGQGLQFLFEYFSETQRNKGNFPGRFSGRQFSNSRSEMNVSTLELGDSALYLCASSMLQAKNTEAFFGQGTRLTVV.

This clonotype was seen at least ten times. This chain joins TRBV10-3 and TRBJ1-5; D gene unclear. Trimming stripped 4 bases from V and 5 bases from J, with 6 bases between. Per germline, CDR1 ENHRY and CDR2 SYGVKD. The CDR3 has 12 amino acids. The CDR3 nucleotides are TGTGCCATCAGTGGGACCGATCAGCCCCAGCATTTT. Protein sequence: CAISGTDQPQHF.

This clonotype occurred a few times. V usage is TRBV6-6 and J usage is TRBJ1-6; D gene unclear. Trimming pared 0 bases from V and 6 bases from J, leaving 15 bases between. This CDR3 region has 17 residues. Germline lookup yields CDR1 MNHNY and CDR2 SVGAGI (reference sequence). CDR3: CASSYSTAEVFNSPLHF. In DNA, the CDR3 is TGTGCCAGCAGTTACTCGACCGCCGAAGTCTTTAATTCACCCCTCCACTTT.